What follows describes a single T cell receptor beta chain. No antigen is known for it. The sample holds no much larger clone one base away, and base qualities are not on file. This entry belongs to a study of blood T cell repertoires in COVID-19 (TCRdb year 2020). As for the study more broadly: Samples covering the acute and convalescent phases of COVID-19 were provided by collaborators in the United States, Italy and Spain. The prospective study material was composed of cDNA or gDNA derived from T cells, B-cell-depleted T cells, or PBMCs. Subjects who had been exposed to COVID-19, were actively infected with it, or had recovered from it provided the deeply sampled blood TCRbeta repertoires that made up the dataset. A freely available public database, intended as a resource for researchers studying the immune response to SARS-CoV-2, is where the repertoires were released. The samples were drawn from two sources: the first 160 participants of the ongoing ImmuneRACE study, and some 1,300 subjects contributed by 6 global collaborators. A de-identified subject ID, COVID-19 status, age in years and sex were almost always included in the sample metadata. Where HLA class I and class II types were available, the types were taken from metadata supplied by the sample provider, not from assay-based typing.

The immunoSEQ Assay, a bias-controlled multiplex PCR, was used to amplify TCRbeta CDR3 regions from genomic DNA. Concerning the study's data processing: The number of nucleated cells in each sample was estimated by amplification of reference gene primers within the assay. To quantify the absolute abundance of each unique TCRbeta CDR3 rearrangement, sequence reads were collapsed and filtered. For each sample, productive Simpson clonality was calculated as the square root of Simpson's diversity index across productive rearrangements. This immuneACCESS table, as held by TCRdb, lists in-frame sequences with V and J called but not all clones. Of the missing ones, under half trace to an unresolved V gene in checked studies; the others have no known cause. Clonal size and the V and J genes are those of that table, whereas D and trimming came from the DNA. Here the sample has over 200,000 clones; 75% to 90% occur a single time. Clones ranked in the top ten supply around 5.1% of the sample.

The cysteine opens and the phenylalanine closes a CDR3 of 17 amino acids. Just the 51-base CDR3 DNA is kept, in frame starting at base 1. The V end gives up 0 bases and the J end 2 bases, leaving 8 bases in the junction not matched to a gene. The CDR1 and CDR2 encoded by the germline V gene (reference sequence) are MNHEY and SMNVEV. Beyond this particular receptor, the publication reports: The amount of clinical and demographic metadata varied by source and participant and was provided uncurated.

Whole blood was collected in K2EDTA tubes by collaborating institutions according to the institutions' own protocols. For TCRbeta analysis, collaborators shipped samples in one of three forms: frozen whole blood, isolated PBMCs, or DNA extracted from either of those sample types. The chain is made from TRBV27 and TRBJ2-7, with 9 middle bases fitting TRBD2. What was sequenced was peripheral blood. The sequence was collected from a human donor in a cohort sampled during active COVID-19. The nucleotides are TGTGCCAGCAGTTTATCCCCTGGACTAGCGAATCCCTACGAGCAGTACTTC. It translates to CASSLSPGLANPYEQYF.